Following are 29 T cell receptor beta chains from one sample sequenced in a study of PD-1 blockade in classical Hodgkin lymphoma. Clones were read by immunoSEQ multiplex PCR, and TCRdb kept only the in-frame ones, dropping some. The sample includes roughly 50,000 clones, around 90% seen only once; the top ten take about 15%. Time point reported: cycle 4 day 1 (C4D1), after 6 weeks of nivolumab. Every patient experienced relapse after autologous stem cell transplantation, and brentuximab vedotin exposure varied. The specimen comprised peripheral blood mononuclear cells (PBMCs), sampled before the fourth cycle of nivolumab. The source of these receptors is a human donor with classical Hodgkin lymphoma.

The rearrangement joins TRBV28 to TRBJ2-7, with D unresolved. The length of the CDR3 is 15 residues. Trimming removed 4 bases at V and 2 bases at J, with 15 bases between. Germline V CDR1 and CDR2: MDHEN, SYDVKM. Here the CDR3 reads CASSSLFDSTYEQYF. Here the CDR3 DNA reads TGTGCCAGCAGTTCTTTATTCGACTCAACCTACGAGCAGTACTTC.

The chain has TRBV11-2 and TRBJ1-3; D remains ambiguous. V shed 0 bases and J shed 2 bases, with 8 bases lying between them. The CDR3 consists of 15 residues. Germline V gives CDR1 SGHAT, CDR2 FQNNGV. CDR3 protein: CASSLEARTGNTIYF. The CDR3 DNA follows: TGTGCCAGCAGCTTAGAGGCCAGGACTGGAAACACCATATATTTT.

The rearrangement uses TRBV11-2 and TRBJ2-1; perhaps TRBD2 as D (5 bases). The CDR3 totals 15 residues. V gave up 6 bases and J gave up 0 bases, with 12 bases separating them. The germline V gene has CDR1 SGHAT and CDR2 FQNNGV. The CDR3 DNA is TGTGCCAGCAGGGTGGGAGCCAGCTCCTACAATGAGCAGTTCTTC. Protein: CASRVGASSYNEQFF.

The V and J genes are TRBV7-2 and TRBJ2-7; 13 nucleotides agree with TRBD2. There are 16 residues in the CDR3. The trim removed 5 bases at V and 7 bases at J, leaving 11 bases unmatched. Germline loops: CDR1 SGHTA, CDR2 FQGNSA. The CDR3 loop is CASSPRLAGGPKEQYF. CDR3 nucleotides: TGTGCCAGCAGCCCCCGACTAGCGGGAGGCCCTAAAGAGCAGTACTTC.

The rearrangement links TRBV5-5 to TRBJ1-4; D is ambiguous. Trimming took 1 base from V and 3 from J, leaving 10 bases between them. Germline V gene data show CDR1 as SGHKS and CDR2 as YYEKEE (reference sequence). CDR3 length equals 15 residues. CDR3 coding DNA: TGTGCCAGCAGCTTGTCTGTTGATCCTAATGAAAAACTGTTTTTT. It specifies CASSLSVDPNEKLFF.

The V and J genes are TRBV7-3 and TRBJ2-4, with D tentatively TRBD2 (6 bases). Trimming cost V 2 bases and J 1 base, with 18 bases left between them. Germline loops: CDR1 SGHTA, CDR2 FQGTGA. The CDR3 length is 18 residues. CDR3 bases: TGTGCCAGCAGCTTAGGGACGGGAGAGGGTTCGGCCAAAAACATTCAGTACTTC. Encoded protein: CASSLGTGEGSAKNIQYF.

This clone was counted a single time. V and J are TRBV28 and TRBJ1-2; D ambiguous. The CDR3 sequence is 12 residues long. The V end lost 3 bases, the J end lost 7 bases, and 9 bases lay between the germline ends. CDR1 MDHEN and CDR2 SYDVKM come from the germline V gene. CDR3 nucleotides: TGTGCCAGCAGTTTGGTGTTCGGTGGCTACACCTTC. Its translation: CASSLVFGGYTF.

V usage is TRBV6-5 and J usage is TRBJ1-2, with D unclear. The CDR3 has 14 amino acids. CDR1 is MNHEY and CDR2 is SVGAGI in the germline V gene. V was clipped by 3 bases and J by 1 base, with 9 bases between them. In DNA, the CDR3 is TGTGCCAGCAGTTATTCGGGTGGTAACTATGGCTACACCTTC. Protein: CASSYSGGNYGYTF.

In DNA, the CDR3 is TGTGCCAGCACTGGGCCAGCCTACGAGCAGTACTTC. Protein product: CASTGPAYEQYF. The chain employs TRBV7-9 and TRBJ2-7; no firm D call. V dropped 7 bases and J dropped 2 bases, with 9 bases sitting between them. The CDR3 runs to 12 residues. Germline-derived CDR1 and CDR2 are SEHNR and FQNEAQ (reference sequence).

The V and J genes are TRBV6-4 and TRBJ1-6; D may be TRBD1 (5 bases). The V gene lost 2 bases and the J gene lost 7 bases, with 9 bases spanning the gap. CDR1 is MRHNA and CDR2 is SNTAGT in the germline V gene. CDR3 size: 14 residues. CDR3 loop: CASSDKGENSPLHF. CDR3 DNA: TGTGCCAGCAGTGACAAAGGGGAGAATTCACCCCTCCACTTT.

The rearrangement uses TRBV5-1 and TRBJ2-3; 10 positions agree with TRBD1. This CDR3 is 15 amino acids long. The germline CDR1 and CDR2 sequences are SGHRS and YFSETQ. Germline trimming cut 4 bases from V and 0 bases from J; bases unmatched to any gene: 2. The CDR3 nucleotides read TGCGCCAGCAGCCAGGACAGGGGGAGCACAGATACGCAGTATTTT. Residues: CASSQDRGSTDTQYF.

The chain couples TRBV9 to TRBJ2-1; D is uncertain. Germline V lookup: CDR1 SGDLS, CDR2 YYNGEE. CDR3 length: 15 amino acids. Trimming stripped 1 base from V and 4 bases from J, with 12 bases between. Here the CDR3 DNA reads TGTGCCAGCAGCGTAAGGGATTTTGTGTACAATGAGCAGTTCTTC. Protein sequence: CASSVRDFVYNEQFF. Filled out from reference TRBV9 and TRBJ2-1, the complete variable domain reads DSGVTQTPKHLITATGQRVTLRCSPRSGDLSVYWYQQSLDQGLQFLIQYYNGEERAKGNILERFSAQQFPDLHSELNLSSLELGDSALYFCASSVRDFVYNEQFFGPGTRLTVL.

This chain connects TRBV7-9 to TRBJ2-2; D remains ambiguous. The length of the CDR3 is 13 residues. With 1 base removed from V and 4 bases from J, the gap between germline ends came to 4 bases. Per germline, CDR1 SEHNR and CDR2 FQNEAQ (reference sequence). The CDR3 DNA reads TGTGCCAGCAGCTTAGAGGGCACCGGGGAGCTGTTTTTT. Its protein product is CASSLEGTGELFF.

V is TRBV7-8 and J is TRBJ2-1; 7 bases match TRBD2. V lost 2 bases and J lost 2; bases outside the gene matches: 3. Germline V gene lookup returns CDR1 SGHVS and CDR2 FQNEAQ. The CDR3 has 15 amino acids. The CDR3 DNA sequence: TGTGCCAGCAGCTTACTAAGCGGGACCTACAATGAGCAGTTCTTC. This sequence encodes CASSLLSGTYNEQFF.

The chain combines TRBV2 with TRBJ1-1, with TRBD1 matching 8 bases. This CDR3 contains 13 residues. The ends lost 8 bases at V and 3 bases at J; junction bases unmatched: 5. Germline CDR1 and CDR2: SNHLY and FYNNEI. The CDR3 region is CASGTGLHTEAFF. The CDR3 DNA sequence: TGTGCCAGCGGGACAGGACTACACACTGAAGCTTTCTTT.

The chain employs TRBV7-8 and TRBJ1-3; 7 positions match TRBD1. V lost 4 bases to trimming and J lost 4 bases; unmatched junction nucleotides: 10. CDR1 is SGHVS and CDR2 is FQNEAQ in the germline V gene. CDR3 length equals 16 residues. CDR3 bases: TGTGCCAGCAGCTCGCCGACTACAGGGGCCGGAAACACCATATATTTT. Translated: CASSSPTTGAGNTIYF.

The chain is built from TRBV10-3 and TRBJ1-1; no firm D call. This CDR3 has 13 amino acids. Germline V gene lookup returns CDR1 ENHRY and CDR2 SYGVKD. The ends were cut back, 3 bases at V and 7 bases at J, with 12 bases in the middle. CDR3 nucleotide sequence: TGTGCCATCAGTGAAGAGATTTCCCTTGAAGCTTTCTTT. The encoded protein is CAISEEISLEAFF.

The chain employs TRBV27 and TRBJ2-1, with 7 positions matching TRBD2. The CDR3 sequence is 15 residues long. CDR1 and CDR2 (germline): MNHEY, SMNVEV (reference sequence). Losses at the gene ends were 2 bases for V and 7 bases for J; bases not matched to a gene: 8. CDR3 nucleotides: TGTGCCAGCAGTTTAGCGGGAATGGGGGGGAATGAGCAGTTCTTC. It translates to CASSLAGMGGNEQFF.

Concerning this clone: Germline and junction disagree at one end, which may indicate a read error. The chain is built from TRBV28 and TRBJ2-1; D perhaps matches TRBD2 (5 bases). Germline V CDR1 and CDR2: MDHEN, SYDVKM. The CDR3 loop spans 11 amino acids. The CDR3 region has the DNA TGTGCCAGCAGTTTTGAGCGCAGAGCGGTCTTC. Translating it yields CASSFERRAVF.

In DNA form, the CDR3 reads TGTGCCAGTAATCGGCGGGAGGGCACCTACGAGCAGTACTTC. It codes for CASNRREGTYEQYF. The gene calls are TRBV19 and TRBJ2-7; 9 bases line up with TRBD2. After removal of 7 bases from V and 2 bases from J, the junction contained 6 bases not matched to a gene. The CDR3 length is 14 residues. Per germline, CDR1 LNHDA and CDR2 SQIVND (reference sequence).

The sample holds one count of this clone. The rearrangement uses TRBV2 and TRBJ2-3, with D perhaps being TRBD1 or TRBD2 (6 bases each). CDR1 and CDR2 (germline): SNHLY, FYNNEI. The CDR3 is made up of 13 amino acids. V lost 7 bases and J 7 bases, leaving 15 bases between the germline ends. The CDR3 spells CASKGGLGYTQYF. The CDR3 bases are TGTGCCAGCAAAGGGGGGCTCGGATATACGCAGTATTTT.

This clone was observed once. The rearrangement uses TRBV11-3 and TRBJ1-5; D ambiguous. This CDR3 comprises 13 residues. Germline V gene sequence: CDR1 SGHNT, CDR2 YENEEA. The V and J ends lost 5 bases and 3 bases respectively, with 8 bases between them. Here the CDR3 DNA reads TGTGCCAGCAGCACTGACAACAATCAGCCCCAGCATTTT. Protein: CASSTDNNQPQHF.

The rearrangement uses TRBV7-9 and TRBJ2-7, with 7 bases matching TRBD1. Germline V gives CDR1 SEHNR, CDR2 FQNEAQ (reference sequence). This CDR3 is built from 15 residues. Trimming at V came to 2 bases and at J to 4 bases, leaving 8 bases not matched to a gene. CDR3 protein: CASSLRWDSYYEQYF. CDR3 nucleotides: TGTGCCAGCAGCTTACGTTGGGACAGCTATTACGAGCAGTACTTC.

The chain joins TRBV6-6 to TRBJ1-2; the match to TRBD1 covers 7 bases. V gave up 0 bases and J gave up 8 bases; unmatched junction bases: 6. The germline V gene has CDR1 MNHNY and CDR2 SVGAGI (reference sequence). The CDR3 loop spans 14 amino acids. CDR3 sequence (DNA): TGTGCCAGCAGTTACTCACAGGGGATGAGGGGCTACACCTTC. This translates into CASSYSQGMRGYTF.

V and J are TRBV6-6 and TRBJ2-5; D is unresolved. The germline V gene encodes CDR1 MNHNY and CDR2 SVGAGI (reference sequence). V was shortened by 7 bases and J by 5 bases, with 11 bases between the two germline ends. CDR3 length equals 12 residues. The CDR3 protein is CASNTFRETQYF. Written as DNA, the CDR3 is TGTGCCAGCAACACGTTCAGGGAGACCCAGTACTTC.

The chain carries TRBV5-1 and TRBJ1-4; 7 bases line up with TRBD1. Unmatched junction bases numbered 4, after V lost 2 bases and J lost 0 bases. The germline gives CDR1 SGHRS, CDR2 YFSETQ. The CDR3 extends over 16 amino acids. CDR3 bases: TGCGCCAGCAGCTTTGCAGGGGGGACAACTAATGAAAAACTGTTTTTT. It encodes CASSFAGGTTNEKLFF.

The V and J genes are TRBV14 and TRBJ2-7, with 8 bases fitting TRBD1. Germline assignment: CDR1 SGHDN and CDR2 FVKESK. The CDR3 has 16 residues. V dropped 1 base and J dropped 4; count of bases not matched to a gene: 9. This CDR3 reads CASSQAGGLTFYEQYF. In DNA form, the CDR3 reads TGTGCCAGCAGCCAAGCAGGGGGCCTAACTTTTTACGAGCAGTACTTC.

The chain carries TRBV9 and TRBJ2-1; 10 bases agree with TRBD1. CDR3 length equals 14 residues. The V gene's germline CDR1 is SGDLS and CDR2 YYNGEE. Trimming cost V 3 bases and J 7 bases; bases outside gene matches: 4. The CDR3 sequence is CASSGQGARNEQFF. For the CDR3, the DNA is TGTGCCAGCAGCGGACAGGGGGCGCGTAATGAGCAGTTCTTC.

This clone was observed once. This chain joins TRBV11-3 and TRBJ2-3, with TRBD2 matching over 7 bases. Unmatched junction bases numbered 21, after V lost 5 bases and J lost 1 base. The CDR3 contains 20 residues. The germline V gene encodes CDR1 SGHNT and CDR2 YENEEA. CDR3 sequence (DNA): TGTGCCAGCAGCAGGGAGGGACGGGACCCCTTGGTCTATGGCACAGATACGCAGTATTTT. Translation gives CASSREGRDPLVYGTDTQYF.